The rows below give T cell receptor beta chains drawn from one sample of a study of cytomegalovirus exposure and HLA in healthy donors. Produced via immunoSEQ multiplex PCR; TCRdb's table is partial and in-frame only. The sample holds 250,000 to 350,000 clones; 85% to 90% are singletons and the top ten take around 0.92%. Sequenced: PBMCs. All receptors come from a woman younger than 35 in good health and CMV-seronegative. Both conserved end residues are part of each CDR3. The D gene is left open where the match is weak. Size is stated for part of the rows, as once, few or many counts, or as a class when the clone is expanded.

TRBJ2-7 NA NA TRBV27 CASSLAGSPSEQYF TGTGCCAGCAGTTTAGCGGGGAGCCCCAGCGAGCAGTACTTC
TRBJ2-3 NA NA TRBV9 CASSVGSGPYTQYF TGTGCCAGCAGCGTAGGGTCTGGGCCATATACGCAGTATTTT
TRBJ1-2 NA NA TRBV15 CATRTGLLENSNYGYTF TGTGCCACCAGAACGGGACTCTTAGAGAATTCTAACTATGGCTACACCTTC
TRBJ2-7 NA TRBD2 TRBV9 CASSASSGELYEQYF TGTGCCAGCAGCGCCTCTAGCGGGGAGCTCTACGAGCAGTACTTC
TRBJ2-7 NA NA TRBV4-1 CASREDILLGEQYF TGCGCCAGCAGAGAGGACATCCTTCTGGGGGAGCAGTACTTC
TRBJ1-5 NA NA TRBV27 CASRENGVSGQPQHF TGTGCCAGCAGGGAAAACGGGGTGTCGGGTCAGCCCCAGCATTTT
TRBJ2-7 NA NA TRBV5-1 CASSLVATPVSYEQYF TGCGCCAGCAGCTTGGTCGCGACACCCGTCTCCTACGAGCAGTACTTC
TRBJ1-3 NA NA TRBV7-9 CASTGGRGGGNTIYF TGTGCCAGCACCGGCGGGAGGGGCGGCGGAAACACCATATATTTT
TRBJ2-2 NA TRBD1 TRBV5-1 CASSKGQETGELFF TGCGCCAGCTCAAAGGGACAGGAGACCGGGGAGCTGTTTTTT
TRBJ1-3 NA TRBD1 TRBV5-6 CASRTWDRGTGNTIYF TGTGCCAGCAGGACTTGGGACAGGGGGACTGGAAACACCATATATTTT
TRBJ2-2 NA NA TRBV5-4 CASSFGGTNTGELFF TGTGCCAGCAGCTTCGGCGGGACGAACACCGGGGAGCTGTTTTTT
TRBJ2-7 NA NA TRBV30 CAWSKAGSYEQYF TGTGCCTGGAGTAAGGCAGGTTCGTACGAGCAGTACTTC
TRBJ2-2 few NA TRBV5-8 CASSLGQSTGELFF TGTGCCAGCAGCTTGGGGCAGTCCACCGGGGAGCTGTTTTTT
TRBJ2-7 once NA TRBV27 CASSLARPPSEQYF TGTGCCAGCAGTTTAGCCAGGCCCCCCTCCGAGCAGTACTTC
TRBJ2-1 NA TRBD2 TRBV9 CASSVAGIAGFREQFF TGTGCCAGCAGCGTAGCTGGAATAGCGGGGTTTCGAGAGCAGTTCTTC
TRBJ2-1 NA NA TRBV5-1 CASSLAGDPYNEQFF TGCGCCAGCAGCTTAGCAGGGGATCCCTACAATGAGCAGTTCTTC
TRBJ1-4 NA TRBD1 TRBV2 CASSTRPGQGGEKLFF TGTGCCAGCAGTACCCGCCCGGGACAGGGGGGTGAAAAACTGTTTTTT
TRBJ2-7 NA NA TRBV19 CASSMGDRRRLADPARQYF TGTGCCAGTAGTATGGGGGACAGGAGACGACTAGCGGACCCCGCCCGGCAGTACTTC
TRBJ2-3 NA NA TRBV6-5 CASSYSRGDTQYF TGTGCCAGCAGTTACTCGAGAGGGGATACGCAGTATTTT
TRBJ1-2 NA NA TRBV6-4 CASSSHQGNYGYTF TGTGCCAGCAGTTCCCATCAGGGGAACTATGGCTACACCTTC
TRBJ2-7 NA TRBD2 TRBV11-2 CASSLELAGVGEQYF TGTGCCAGCAGCTTAGAACTAGCGGGAGTTGGCGAGCAGTACTTC
TRBJ2-3 once NA TRBV28 CASSLGGSTDTQYF TGTGCCAGCAGTTTGGGGGGAAGCACAGATACGCAGTATTTT
TRBJ1-6 NA TRBD1 TRBV13 CASSSSRDRGLSPLHF TGTGCCAGCAGCTCCTCCCGGGACAGGGGATTGTCACCCCTCCACTTT
TRBJ2-3 NA NA TRBV4-2 CASSQAPGLTDTQYF TGTGCCAGCAGCCAAGCCCCAGGGTTGACAGATACGCAGTATTTT
TRBJ2-7 NA NA TRBV7-6 CASSPAGSSYEQYF TGTGCCAGCAGCCCCGCCGGGAGCTCCTACGAGCAGTACTTC
TRBJ2-5 NA NA TRBV5-8 CASSPDSVVQETQYF TGTGCCAGCAGTCCGGACTCGGTAGTACAAGAGACCCAGTACTTC
TRBJ1-5 NA NA TRBV19 CASSIHNNQPQHF TGTGCCAGTAGTATACACAACAATCAGCCCCAGCATTTT
TRBJ2-7 once NA TRBV27 CASSLWDNYEQYF TGTGCCAGCAGTTTATGGGACAACTACGAGCAGTACTTC
TRBJ2-7 NA NA TRBV19 CASSISSVPYEQYF TGTGCCAGTAGTATTTCTAGCGTCCCCTACGAGCAGTACTTC
TRBJ2-5 NA NA TRBV27 CASSSQGRRETQYF TGTGCCAGCAGTTCCCAGGGGCGGCGGGAGACCCAGTACTTC
TRBJ2-1 NA TRBD2 TRBV27 CASSLSGSIYNEQFF TGTGCCAGCAGCTTAAGCGGGAGTATCTACAATGAGCAGTTCTTC
TRBJ1-1 NA TRBD1 TRBV25-1 CASKRSGQGISEAFF TGTGCCAGTAAAAGGTCGGGACAGGGGATCTCTGAAGCTTTCTTT
TRBJ2-7 NA NA TRBV5-1 CASSDPLTGGIYEQYF TGCGCCAGCAGCGACCCCTTGACGGGGGGCATTTACGAGCAGTACTTC
TRBJ2-5 NA TRBD2 TRBV6-5 CASSQGLAGGETQYF TGTGCCAGCAGCCAAGGGCTAGCGGGAGGCGAGACCCAGTACTTC